These 9 T cell receptor beta chains originate from one sample sequenced in a study of graft-versus-host responses after intestinal transplantation. The protocol was immunoSEQ multiplex PCR, while the TCRdb copy is restricted to in-frame clones and leaves out a portion. The sample records tens of thousands of clones, around 92% being singletons. The sample was PBMCs, taken 98 days after intestinal transplantation. These receptors originate from a human patient who received an intestinal transplant, so some T cells may come from the graft donor.

The chain employs TRBV15 and TRBJ2-5; D unclear. Trimming removed 3 bases from V and 2 bases from J, with 10 bases in between. Germline V gene lookup returns CDR1 LNHNV and CDR2 YYDKDF (reference sequence). The CDR3 is 14 residues long. CDR3: CATSSHIEQETQYF. DNA of the CDR3: TGTGCCACCAGCAGTCATATAGAGCAAGAGACCCAGTACTTC.

The chain has TRBV15 and TRBJ2-3, with TRBD1 matching over 8 bases. V was clipped by 6 bases and J by 0 bases; unmatched bases: 5. Germline CDR1 reads LNHNV; CDR2 reads YYDKDF (reference sequence). The CDR3 has 15 amino acids. The DNA for the CDR3 is TGTGCCACCAGTGACAGGGGCTCTAGCACAGATACGCAGTATTTT. The encoded protein is CATSDRGSSTDTQYF.

V and J are TRBV27 and TRBJ2-3, with TRBD2 identical over 7 bases. J gave up 2 bases and V 3 bases, and 17 bases lay outside the gene matches. Germline CDR1 is MNHEY and CDR2 is SMNVEV (reference sequence). This CDR3 spans 19 amino acids. Here the CDR3 reads CASSFSLPWVGGNTDTQYF. As DNA, the CDR3 is TGTGCCAGCAGTTTCTCCCTTCCGTGGGTGGGGGGGAACACAGATACGCAGTATTTT.

The chain recombines TRBV14 with TRBJ2-7, with D perhaps TRBD2 (6 bases). Deletions cut 4 bases from V and 3 bases from J, with 13 bases between. Germline loops: CDR1 SGHDN, CDR2 FVKESK. There are 14 residues in the CDR3. CDR3 in amino acids: CASSRPGLNYEQYF. The CDR3 DNA reads TGTGCCAGCAGCCGTCCGGGACTGAACTACGAGCAGTACTTC.

The chain uses TRBV6-5 and TRBJ1-1; no definite D call. The CDR3 extends over 14 amino acids. CDR1 is MNHEY, CDR2 SVGAGI, per germline. V dropped 1 base and J dropped 4 bases, with 10 bases sitting between them. In DNA, the CDR3 is TGTGCCAGCAGTTACTTCGAGGGTAGCACTGAAGCTTTCTTT. Residues: CASSYFEGSTEAFF.

The V call is TRBV7-3, the J call TRBJ1-1; 7 nucleotides match TRBD1. CDR3 length equals 17 residues. Germline assignment: CDR1 SGHTA and CDR2 FQGTGA. The J segment lost 4 bases and the V segment lost 1 base, leaving 12 bases of the junction unmatched. The CDR3 here is CASSLRAPGAGGTEAFF. In DNA, the CDR3 is TGTGCCAGCAGCTTAAGGGCCCCCGGGGCAGGGGGCACTGAAGCTTTCTTT.

The V call is TRBV30, the J call TRBJ1-2, with unresolved D. V dropped 0 bases and J dropped 1 base, with 6 bases sitting between them. Looked up from germline, CDR1 is GTSNPN and CDR2 is SVGIG (reference sequence). CDR3 length: 13 residues. CDR3 region: CAWSVLLNYGYTF. CDR3 DNA sequence: TGTGCCTGGAGTGTACTACTTAACTATGGCTACACCTTC.

This sequence joins TRBV2 and TRBJ2-7; a weak D match, TRBD2 (5 bases). CDR1 is SNHLY, CDR2 FYNNEI, per germline. The CDR3 covers 16 residues. The V gene lost 4 bases and the J gene lost 5 bases, with 21 bases spanning the gap. CDR3 DNA sequence: TGTGCCAGCAGTGCCAGGACTCCATCCCCCGTCGACGAGCAGTACTTC. Protein: CASSARTPSPVDEQYF.

This sequence joins TRBV5-1 and TRBJ2-7; possibly TRBD1 or TRBD2 for D (6 bases each). Looked up from germline, CDR1 is SGHRS and CDR2 is YFSETQ. Trimming removed 1 base from V and 5 bases from J, with 13 bases in between. The CDR3 has 14 residues. The CDR3 here is CASSLTTGANEQYF. In DNA form, the CDR3 reads TGCGCCAGCAGCTTGACGACGGGGGCCAACGAGCAGTACTTC.